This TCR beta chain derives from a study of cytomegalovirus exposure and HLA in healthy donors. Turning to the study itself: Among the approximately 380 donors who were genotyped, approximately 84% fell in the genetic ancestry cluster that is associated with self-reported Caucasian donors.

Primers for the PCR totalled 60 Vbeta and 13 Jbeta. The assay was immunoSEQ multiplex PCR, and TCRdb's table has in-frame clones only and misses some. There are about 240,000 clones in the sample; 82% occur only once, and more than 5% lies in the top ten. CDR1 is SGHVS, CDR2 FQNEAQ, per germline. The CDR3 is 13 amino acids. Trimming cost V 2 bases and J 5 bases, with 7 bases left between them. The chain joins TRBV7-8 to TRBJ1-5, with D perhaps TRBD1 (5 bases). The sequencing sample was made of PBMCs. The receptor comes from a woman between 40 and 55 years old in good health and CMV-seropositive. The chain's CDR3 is CASSLFRDQPQHF. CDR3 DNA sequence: TGTGCCAGCAGCTTATTCAGGGATCAGCCCCAGCATTTT.